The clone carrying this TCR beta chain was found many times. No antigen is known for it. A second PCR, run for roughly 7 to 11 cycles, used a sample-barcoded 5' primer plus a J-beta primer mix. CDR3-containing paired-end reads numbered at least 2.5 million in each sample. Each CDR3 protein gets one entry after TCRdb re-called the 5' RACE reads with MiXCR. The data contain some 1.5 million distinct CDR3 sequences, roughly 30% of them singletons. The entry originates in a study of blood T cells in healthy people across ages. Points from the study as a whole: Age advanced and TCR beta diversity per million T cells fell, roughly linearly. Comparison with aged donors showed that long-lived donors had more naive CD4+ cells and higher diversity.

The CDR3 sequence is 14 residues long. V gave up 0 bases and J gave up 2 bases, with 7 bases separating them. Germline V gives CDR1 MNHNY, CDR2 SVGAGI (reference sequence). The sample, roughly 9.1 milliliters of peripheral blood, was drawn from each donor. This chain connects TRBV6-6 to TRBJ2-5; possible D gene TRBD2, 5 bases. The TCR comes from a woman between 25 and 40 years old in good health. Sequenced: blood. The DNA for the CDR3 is TGTGCCAGCAGTTACTCCCGGGATCAAGAGACCCAGTACTTC. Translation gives CASSYSRDQETQYF.